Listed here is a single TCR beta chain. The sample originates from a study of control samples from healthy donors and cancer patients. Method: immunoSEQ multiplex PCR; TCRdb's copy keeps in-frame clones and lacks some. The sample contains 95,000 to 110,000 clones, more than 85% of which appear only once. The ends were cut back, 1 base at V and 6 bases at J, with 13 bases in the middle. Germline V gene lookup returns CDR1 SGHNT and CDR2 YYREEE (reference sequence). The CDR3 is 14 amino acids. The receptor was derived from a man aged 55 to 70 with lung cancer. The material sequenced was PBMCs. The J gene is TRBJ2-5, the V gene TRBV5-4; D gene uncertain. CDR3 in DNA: TGTGCCAGCAGCTTGCCTGACATCCAGAAGACCCAGTACTTC. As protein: CASSLPDIQKTQYF. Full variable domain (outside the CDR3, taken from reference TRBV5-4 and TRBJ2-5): ETGVTQSPTHLIKTRGQQVTLRCSSQSGHNTVSWYQQALGQGPQFIFQYYREEENGRGNFPPRFSGLQFPNYSSELNVNALELDDSALYLCASSLPDIQKTQYFGPGTRLLVL.